These 26 T cell receptor beta chains were all obtained from the same sample, sequenced in a study of blood T cell repertoires in COVID-19. Clones were sequenced by immunoSEQ multiplex PCR, and TCRdb holds only the in-frame ones, with some missing. The table includes some 150,000 clones, 86% detected once. Sequenced input: PBMCs or T cells enriched from blood (not recorded which). The receptor set was obtained from a man aged 50-60 years who had recovered from COVID-19.

This chain uses TRBV28 with TRBJ1-2; no definite D call. V shed 2 bases and J shed 2 bases, with 12 bases lying between them. CDR3 length equals 15 residues. The germline gives CDR1 MDHEN, CDR2 SYDVKM. The CDR3 protein is CASSLKSPFNYGYTF. CDR3 sequence (DNA): TGTGCCAGCAGTTTAAAGAGCCCTTTCAACTATGGCTACACCTTC.

The chain couples TRBV15 to TRBJ2-7, with D possibly being TRBD2 (6 bases). The CDR3 consists of 16 residues. The V gene lost 0 bases and the J gene lost 2 bases, with 14 bases spanning the gap. Germline lookup yields CDR1 LNHNV and CDR2 YYDKDF (reference sequence). The CDR3 nucleotides read TGTGCCACCAGCAGAGAAGGAGGGCCCCCGCCCTACGAGCAGTACTTC. This gives the protein CATSREGGPPPYEQYF. The whole variable domain, remainder taken from reference TRBV15 and TRBJ2-7, is DAMVIQNPRYQVTQFGKPVTLSCSQTLNHNVMYWYQQKSSQAPKLLFHYYDKDFNNEADTPDNFQSRRPNTSFCFLDIRSPGLGDTAMYLCATSREGGPPPYEQYFGPGTRLTVT.

The V and J genes are TRBV3-1 (or the pseudogene TRBV3-2) and TRBJ2-7, with 13 bases fitting TRBD2. The CDR3 has 15 amino acids. J lost 6 bases, V lost 5 bases, and 7 bases had no gene match. Germline assignment: CDR1 LGHDT and CDR2 YNNKEL (reference sequence). The CDR3 is CASSTWTSGSGEQYF. The DNA for the CDR3 is TGTGCCAGCAGCACATGGACTAGCGGGAGCGGCGAGCAGTACTTC.

V is TRBV15 and J is TRBJ2-7, with TRBD2 as a possible D gene (6 bases). Between the trimmed V and J ends, which lost 0 bases and 4 bases, there was a span of 13 bases. The CDR3 totals 15 residues. CDR1 LNHNV and CDR2 YYDKDF come from the germline V gene (reference sequence). CDR3 coding DNA: TGTGCCACCAGCAGAGATCAAGTAGGGAGGTACGAGCAGTACTTC. Its translation: CATSRDQVGRYEQYF.

J is TRBJ2-7 and V is TRBV19, with a tentative D call TRBD1 (6 bases). The CDR3 length is 10 residues. The V end lost 11 bases, the J end lost 9 bases, and 14 bases lay between the germline ends. The germline CDR1 and CDR2 sequences are LNHDA and SQIVND (reference sequence). CDR3 nucleotide sequence: TGTGCCGGGGGCAGTTGGGTGCAGTACTTC. It encodes CAGGSWVQYF.

The rearrangement links TRBV7-8 to TRBJ2-7; tentatively, D is TRBD2 (5 bases). V dropped 6 bases and J dropped 8 bases, with 17 bases sitting between them. Germline V CDR1 and CDR2: SGHVS, FQNEAQ. The CDR3 covers 13 residues. The CDR3 DNA sequence: TGTGCCAGCAGTCTCTCCCGGGATTACAAGCAGTACGTC. It yields the protein CASSLSRDYKQYV.

The V call is TRBV6-5, the J call TRBJ2-5, with 8 bases aligning to TRBD1. The V and J ends lost 6 bases and 5 bases, in that order; junction bases with no gene match: 5. The CDR3 loop spans 13 amino acids. The germline V gene has CDR1 MNHEY and CDR2 SVGAGI. The CDR3 DNA sequence: TGTGCCAGCAGAGGAGACAGGGGTGAGACCCAGTACTTC. Its translation is CASRGDRGETQYF.

The chain's CDR3 is CASSPAAGLETQYF. DNA of the CDR3: TGTGCCAGCAGCCCCGCCGCCGGTCTGGAGACCCAGTACTTC. This sequence joins TRBV5-4 and TRBJ2-5; no clear D gene. V dropped 4 bases and J dropped 5 bases, with 15 bases sitting between them. CDR1 is SGHNT and CDR2 is YYREEE in the germline V gene (reference sequence). This CDR3 is 14 amino acids long. The full variable domain, completed using reference TRBV5-4 and TRBJ2-5, is ETGVTQSPTHLIKTRGQQVTLRCSSQSGHNTVSWYQQALGQGPQFIFQYYREEENGRGNFPPRFSGLQFPNYSSELNVNALELDDSALYLCASSPAAGLETQYFGPGTRLLVL.

There are a few counts of this clone. The chain employs TRBV15 and TRBJ1-5; D not resolved. The germline V gene has CDR1 LNHNV and CDR2 YYDKDF (reference sequence). Trimming stripped 5 bases from V and 4 bases from J, with 9 bases between. The CDR3 runs 13 residues. The CDR3 DNA follows: TGTGCCACCAGCTATGAGGGAAATCAGCCCCAGCATTTT. Its translation: CATSYEGNQPQHF.

The chain uses TRBV4-3 and TRBJ1-4, with D tentatively TRBD1 (6 bases). CDR1 and CDR2 (germline): LGHNA, YSLEER. The length of the CDR3 is 16 residues. Trimming removed 0 bases from V and 7 bases from J, with 15 bases in between. The CDR3, as DNA: TGCGCCAGCAGCCAAGATTTGGCCAGGGGCGGTGAAAAACTGTTTTTT. It is translated as CASSQDLARGGEKLFF.

The chain couples TRBV19 to TRBJ2-1; TRBD2 matches 7 bases. The CDR3 length is 17 residues. V shed 3 bases, J shed 2 bases, and the junction held 10 bases outside the gene matches. From germline, CDR1 is LNHDA and CDR2 SQIVND (reference sequence). CDR3 coding DNA: TGTGCCAGTAGTATCTCCGCAAGGGCGGGAGCCTACAATGAGCAGTTCTTC. Translation gives CASSISARAGAYNEQFF.

V is TRBV3-1 (or the pseudogene TRBV3-2) and J is TRBJ1-2; a possible D gene is TRBD1 (5 bases). Trimming left V 3 bases short and J 1 base short, with 12 bases between. CDR3 size: 15 residues. Germline V gene sequence: CDR1 LGHDT, CDR2 YNNKEL (reference sequence). CDR3 in DNA: TGTGCCAGCAGCCAGGCAGGGATCTTTAACTATGGCTACACCTTC. Translation gives CASSQAGIFNYGYTF.

Concerning this clone itself: At one boundary the junction diverges from the germline segment, which might be a read error. CDR3: CASRLDSSGNTIYF. The CDR3 nucleotides are TGTGCCAGCAGATTAGACAGTTCTGGAAACACCATATATTTT. V is TRBV7-9 and J is TRBJ1-3, with D perhaps TRBD1 (5 bases). From germline, CDR1 is SEHNR and CDR2 FQNEAQ (reference sequence). The CDR3 is 14 amino acids.

V is TRBV28 and J is TRBJ1-1; the D gene is possibly TRBD1 (6 bases). The germline CDR1 and CDR2 sequences are MDHEN and SYDVKM. V lost 4 bases to trimming and J lost 4 bases, with 19 bases between them. The CDR3 contains 16 residues. The CDR3 DNA sequence: TGTGCCAGCAGTTCCTATCCCTCGGACAGTCGCACTGAAGCTTTCTTT. Its protein product is CASSSYPSDSRTEAFF.

The rearrangement joins TRBV7-9 to TRBJ2-7; 16 nucleotides match TRBD2. The CDR3 covers 18 residues. With V trimmed by 5 bases and J by 4 bases, 11 bases remained unmatched. Germline V gene lookup returns CDR1 SEHNR and CDR2 FQNEAQ (reference sequence). The chain's CDR3 is CASSPGTSGRARLYEQYF. The CDR3 DNA is TGTGCCAGCAGCCCAGGGACTAGCGGGAGGGCCCGGTTGTACGAGCAGTACTTC.

The rearrangement links TRBV7-9 to TRBJ2-3, with 7 bases identical to TRBD2. The CDR3 runs to 15 residues. CDR1 is SEHNR, CDR2 FQNEAQ, per germline (reference sequence). The junction had 7 bases not matched to a gene; V was cut back by 5 bases and J by 2 bases. The CDR3 nucleotides are TGTGCCAGCAGCATCACTAGCGCCCCCACAGATACGCAGTATTTT. Translating it yields CASSITSAPTDTQYF.

The chain links TRBV9 to TRBJ2-3; 11 bases line up with TRBD2. V shed 3 bases, J shed 5 bases, and the junction held 8 bases outside the gene matches. CDR1 and CDR2 (germline): SGDLS, YYNGEE. The CDR3 is 16 residues long. The CDR3 region is CASSEVSGRVGDTQYF. CDR3 bases: TGTGCCAGCAGCGAGGTTAGCGGGAGGGTGGGAGATACGCAGTATTTT.

The rearrangement joins TRBV7-9 to TRBJ1-2, with D perhaps matching TRBD1 (5 bases). Trimming removed 7 bases at V and 3 bases at J, with 12 bases between. There are 13 residues in the CDR3. Germline-derived CDR1 and CDR2 are SEHNR and FQNEAQ (reference sequence). CDR3 amino acids: CASTSQGYYGYTF. CDR3 DNA: TGTGCCAGCACGTCGCAGGGATACTATGGCTACACCTTC.

The V call is TRBV2, the J call TRBJ1-5, with TRBD1 matching over 8 bases. This CDR3 contains 15 residues. Trimming cost V 9 bases and J 4 bases; bases outside gene matches: 11. The germline gives CDR1 SNHLY, CDR2 FYNNEI. CDR3 in amino acids: CASDFDRGLNQPQHF. CDR3 DNA: TGTGCCAGTGACTTTGACAGGGGCCTTAATCAGCCCCAGCATTTT.

This sequence joins TRBV28 and TRBJ1-5; 9 nucleotides line up with TRBD1. V shed 1 base, J shed 3 bases, and the junction held 4 bases outside the gene matches. Germline V gene data show CDR1 as MDHEN and CDR2 as SYDVKM. This CDR3 is 16 amino acids long. CDR3 DNA sequence: TGTGCCAGCAGTTTATTATGGACAGGGGCCAATCAGCCCCAGCATTTT. Translating gives CASSLLWTGANQPQHF.

V usage is TRBV4-3 and J usage is TRBJ2-4, with TRBD2 identical over 8 bases. Losses at the gene ends were 2 bases for V and 2 bases for J; bases not matched to a gene: 5. The germline V gene has CDR1 LGHNA and CDR2 YSLEER. CDR3 length: 16 residues. The CDR3 spells CASSQTTSATKNIQYF. The CDR3 nucleotides are TGCGCCAGCAGCCAAACGACTAGCGCCACCAAAAACATTCAGTACTTC.

CDR3 in DNA: TGCGCCAGCAGCCAAGACCCGGGACTAACGGTTGGCTACACCTTC. It specifies CASSQDPGLTVGYTF. The V gene is TRBV5-1, the J gene TRBJ1-2, with D possibly being TRBD1 (5 bases). CDR3 length: 15 residues. Per the germline V gene, CDR1 is SGHRS and CDR2 is YFSETQ. Between the trimmed V and J ends, which lost 4 bases and 7 bases, there was a span of 20 bases.

This clone came up a few times. V usage is TRBV7-3 and J usage is TRBJ2-2; D might be TRBD2 (6 bases). There are 16 residues in the CDR3. The germline CDR1 and CDR2 sequences are SGHTA and FQGTGA. V lost 6 bases to trimming and J lost 3 bases, with 17 bases between them. The CDR3 region has the DNA TGTGCCAGCAGTCGCTGGGCGGGAACGGACACCGGGGAGCTGTTTTTT. Protein sequence: CASSRWAGTDTGELFF.

The chain joins TRBV10-3 to TRBJ2-3; D is perhaps TRBD1 (6 bases). CDR3 size: 15 residues. Germline loops: CDR1 ENHRY, CDR2 SYGVKD. Between the trimmed V and J ends, which lost 9 bases and 0 bases, there was a span of 16 bases. DNA of the CDR3: TGTGCCATAGAAAGTGGACAGACTAGCACAGATACGCAGTATTTT. It specifies CAIESGQTSTDTQYF.

The gene calls are TRBV29-1 and TRBJ1-2; 9 bases line up with TRBD1. The CDR3 covers 15 residues. V trimming: 4 bases; J trimming: 4 bases; junction bases outside the gene matches: 10. Per germline, CDR1 SQVTM and CDR2 ANQGSEA. This chain's CDR3 is CSVAGQGMRVYGYTF. The CDR3 nucleotides read TGCAGCGTTGCGGGACAGGGTATGAGGGTCTATGGCTACACCTTC.

The genes are TRBV5-1 and TRBJ2-2, with TRBD2 identical over 8 bases. Germline CDR1 and CDR2: SGHRS and YFSETQ. The V segment lost 2 bases and the J segment 6 bases; nucleotides outside the gene matches: 6. CDR3 length equals 15 residues. CDR3 DNA sequence: TGCGCCAGCAGCTTAGGGACTAGTCTCTCCGGGGAGCTGTTTTTT. Residues: CASSLGTSLSGELFF.